A single T cell receptor (beta chain) is shown here with its context. This clonotype was seen repeatedly, ten times or more. Its antigen is not yet known. No per-base quality is available; no much larger clone lies one base away. The data originate from a study of CD8 T cells in ankylosing spondylitis listed by TCRdb under 2017. Some background on the complete study: T cell receptor beta repertoires were profiled in healthy donors and ankylosing spondylitis patients so that disease-linked TCR variants could be found. The full study cohort was made up of about 25 ankylosing spondylitis patients and over 90 healthy donors. Peripheral blood was sampled, and synovial fluid was also collected from ankylosing spondylitis patients.

Beyond this particular receptor, the publication reports: The disease-linked clones had a CD8+ phenotype and were found at relatively low frequencies in peripheral blood. Some motif variants had previously been reported in the synovial fluid and blood of reactive arthritis patients, which suggests shared mechanisms of disease initiation. A TCR beta motif of fewer than 10 highly homologous amino acid variants appeared characteristic of blood from ankylosing spondylitis patients. According to the report, matched synovial fluid samples from ankylosing spondylitis patients were significantly enriched for the disease-linked clones.

For this chain, trimming is 6 bases at the V end and 2 bases at the J end, and the number of junction bases without a gene match is 5. The CDR3 sequence holds 14 residues, the cysteine and phenylalanine included. Of all the DNA, just the CDR3 is kept, 42 bases in frame from base 1. CDR1 MDHEN and CDR2 SYDVKM are derived from the germline V gene. Sequencing was performed on an Illumina HiSeq 2500. TCR beta libraries were prepared by quantitative 5'-RACE with molecular barcodes. On the authors' methods: A new computational method, built on a probabilistic model of VDJ rearrangement, was used to identify disease-linked TCR variants. TCRdb trimmed public reads at Q25 via fastp, called clones via MiXCR and kept in-frame beta chains. Entries that share a CDR3 protein sequence are merged under the most common genes and DNA. The V and J calls here are based on TCRdb, not the publication. The sample includes about 260,000 distinct CDR3 sequences, with roughly 20% observed a single time. 7.5% to 9.5% of the sample lies in the top ten.

The chain was built from TRBV28 and TRBJ2-3, with TRBD2 identical over 7 junction bases. The sequence was collected from a male donor with ankylosing spondylitis or in good health (not recorded which). The specimen was blood, either unsorted or a sorted T cell fraction (not recorded which). The CDR3 reads as follows: CASRASGATDTQYF. The DNA sequence follows: TGTGCCAGCAGGGCGAGCGGGGCCACAGATACGCAGTATTTT.